A selection of T cell receptor beta chains follows, all from one sample in a study of shared clonotypes between healthy human individuals. Data came from immunoSEQ multiplex PCR; TCRdb stores just in-frame clones and leaves some out. The sample includes approximately 500,000 clones, approximately 82% of them seen just once. Input material: PBMCs. These TCRs come from a woman between 35 and 50 years old in good health. Some clones in this sample may be carry-over from other donors' samples. Each CDR3 is given with its conserved first and last residue. Each record gives: clone size, V gene, D gene, J gene, CDR3 DNA, CDR3 protein. A D gene is named only where the DNA matches it firmly. Only some rows state a clone size, as once, few, many or a class for expanded clones.

clone_size: many
v_call: TRBV5-1
d_call: NA
j_call: TRBJ1-5
cdr3_nt: TGCGCCAGCAGCGCCGACAGTAGCCATCAGCCCCAGCATTTT
cdr3_aa: CASSADSSHQPQHF

clone_size: NA
v_call: TRBV2
d_call: NA
j_call: TRBJ2-3
cdr3_nt: TGTGCCAGCAGCGCCCGACTTGGGGCAGATACGCAGTATTTT
cdr3_aa: CASSARLGADTQYF

clone_size: NA
v_call: TRBV28
d_call: NA
j_call: TRBJ2-7
cdr3_nt: TGTGCCAGCACCCAGGGGAGCTCCTACGAGCAGTACTTC
cdr3_aa: CASTQGSSYEQYF

clone_size: NA
v_call: TRBV11-2
d_call: NA
j_call: TRBJ2-6
cdr3_nt: TGTGCCAGCAGCTGGGCCGACTCTGGGGCCAACGTCCTGACTTTC
cdr3_aa: CASSWADSGANVLTF

clone_size: NA
v_call: TRBV27
d_call: TRBD2
j_call: TRBJ2-7
cdr3_nt: TGTGCCAGCAGTTTTAAGCGGGAGCGGGAGCAGTACTTC
cdr3_aa: CASSFKREREQYF

clone_size: NA
v_call: TRBV20-1
d_call: NA
j_call: TRBJ2-1
cdr3_nt: TGCAGTGCTACCCAGTACAATGAGCAGTTCTTC
cdr3_aa: CSATQYNEQFF

clone_size: few
v_call: TRBV15
d_call: TRBD1
j_call: TRBJ1-4
cdr3_nt: TGTGCCACCAGCAGAGATGGGACAGGAAGGGTGAAACTGTTTTTT
cdr3_aa: CATSRDGTGRVKLFF

clone_size: NA
v_call: TRBV30
d_call: NA
j_call: TRBJ1-1
cdr3_nt: TGTGCCTGGAGTGTGAGGGATTGGGCTTTCTTT
cdr3_aa: CAWSVRDWAFF

clone_size: once
v_call: TRBV28
d_call: TRBD1
j_call: TRBJ2-3
cdr3_nt: TGTGCCAGCAGTTTGACAGGGCAAAAAGATACGCAGTATTTT
cdr3_aa: CASSLTGQKDTQYF

clone_size: NA
v_call: TRBV18
d_call: TRBD2
j_call: TRBJ2-5
cdr3_nt: TGTGCCAGCTCACCCGGGACTAGCGGGAGATCTCCCCACCAAGAGACCCAGTACTTC
cdr3_aa: CASSPGTSGRSPHQETQYF

clone_size: NA
v_call: TRBV5-8
d_call: NA
j_call: TRBJ1-4
cdr3_nt: TGTGCCAGCAGCTTGGACGGCAGCCGGAATGAAAAACTGTTTTTT
cdr3_aa: CASSLDGSRNEKLFF

clone_size: NA
v_call: TRBV7-8
d_call: NA
j_call: TRBJ1-2
cdr3_nt: TGTGCCAGCAGCTTAATAGAGTTAGGTGGCTACACCTTC
cdr3_aa: CASSLIELGGYTF

clone_size: NA
v_call: TRBV27
d_call: NA
j_call: TRBJ1-4
cdr3_nt: TGTGCCAGCAGTCTGTTACCGGGGCCGAGTGAAAAACTGTTTTTT
cdr3_aa: CASSLLPGPSEKLFF

clone_size: few
v_call: TRBV2
d_call: NA
j_call: TRBJ1-4
cdr3_nt: TGTGCCAGCAGTGGAATCCCGGGGCGGGGGCAGACTAATGAAAAACTGTTTTTT
cdr3_aa: CASSGIPGRGQTNEKLFF

clone_size: once
v_call: TRBV5-1
d_call: TRBD1
j_call: TRBJ1-4
cdr3_nt: TGCGCCAGCAGCTCGACAGGGGAGACTCATGAAAAACTGTTTTTT
cdr3_aa: CASSSTGETHEKLFF

clone_size: NA
v_call: TRBV27
d_call: TRBD2
j_call: TRBJ2-2
cdr3_nt: TGTGCCAGTTCCGGGACTAGCGGGAGGCCCACCGGGGAGCTGTTTTTT
cdr3_aa: CASSGTSGRPTGELFF

clone_size: few
v_call: TRBV18
d_call: NA
j_call: TRBJ1-1
cdr3_nt: TGTGCCAGCTCACCAAGTCTGGACAGCACTGAAGCTTTCTTT
cdr3_aa: CASSPSLDSTEAFF

clone_size: NA
v_call: TRBV7-2
d_call: TRBD2
j_call: TRBJ2-1
cdr3_nt: TGTGCCAGCAGCCTAACTAGCGGCGGTACCTACAATGAGCAGTTCTTC
cdr3_aa: CASSLTSGGTYNEQFF

clone_size: NA
v_call: TRBV11-2
d_call: NA
j_call: TRBJ2-2
cdr3_nt: TGTGCCAGCAGCTTAGTGGGCGGAAGGTTCACCGGGGAGCTGTTTTTT
cdr3_aa: CASSLVGGRFTGELFF

clone_size: few
v_call: TRBV7-2
d_call: NA
j_call: TRBJ2-7
cdr3_nt: TGTGCCAGCAGCTTTTTGGTAGTCCCCTACGAGCAGTACTTC
cdr3_aa: CASSFLVVPYEQYF

clone_size: NA
v_call: TRBV28
d_call: NA
j_call: TRBJ1-2
cdr3_nt: TGTGCCAGCAGTCCGGAGGTGACGGATTTCTTCTATGGCTACACCTTC
cdr3_aa: CASSPEVTDFFYGYTF

clone_size: few
v_call: TRBV5-5
d_call: NA
j_call: TRBJ1-5
cdr3_nt: TGTGCCAGCAGCTTTGATAGCAATCAGCCCCAGCATTTT
cdr3_aa: CASSFDSNQPQHF

clone_size: once
v_call: TRBV28
d_call: TRBD2
j_call: TRBJ2-5
cdr3_nt: TGTGCCAGCAGTTGGTCGGCGGGAGGTGGGGAGACCCAGTACTTC
cdr3_aa: CASSWSAGGGETQYF

clone_size: NA
v_call: TRBV15
d_call: NA
j_call: TRBJ1-3
cdr3_nt: TGTGCCACCAGCAGAGAGGGTAAATCGGCTGGAAACACCATATATTTT
cdr3_aa: CATSREGKSAGNTIYF

clone_size: NA
v_call: TRBV5-8
d_call: TRBD2
j_call: TRBJ2-1
cdr3_nt: TGTGCCAGCACGCCCTCTCTGGGCGGGAGGGCCAGTGAGCAGTTCTTC
cdr3_aa: CASTPSLGGRASEQFF

clone_size: NA
v_call: TRBV11-3
d_call: TRBD2
j_call: TRBJ2-1
cdr3_nt: TGTGCCAGCAGCTTAGCTGGTAGCCCGGGACTAGCGGGGATGAATGAGCAGTTCTTC
cdr3_aa: CASSLAGSPGLAGMNEQFF

clone_size: NA
v_call: TRBV7-9
d_call: TRBD1
j_call: TRBJ1-5
cdr3_nt: TGTGCCAGCAGCTTAGGCTCGACAGGGATTGAAGGCAATCAGCCCCAGCATTTT
cdr3_aa: CASSLGSTGIEGNQPQHF

clone_size: NA
v_call: TRBV6-1
d_call: TRBD1
j_call: TRBJ2-5
cdr3_nt: TGTGCCAGCAGTGAACACAGGGGAGACCAAGAGACCCAGTACTTC
cdr3_aa: CASSEHRGDQETQYF

clone_size: NA
v_call: TRBV5-6
d_call: NA
j_call: TRBJ2-7
cdr3_nt: TGTGCCAGCAACACGTGGGGGGACTCTGATCCCTACGAGCAGTACTTC
cdr3_aa: CASNTWGDSDPYEQYF